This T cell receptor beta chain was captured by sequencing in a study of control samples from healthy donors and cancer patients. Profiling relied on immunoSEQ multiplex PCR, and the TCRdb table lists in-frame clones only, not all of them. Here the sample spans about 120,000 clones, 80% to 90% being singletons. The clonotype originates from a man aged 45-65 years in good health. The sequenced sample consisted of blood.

In DNA form, the CDR3 reads TGCAGCGTACGGTCCCGGGACAGCTACGAGCAGTACTTC. Protein sequence: CSVRSRDSYEQYF. J is TRBJ2-7 and V is TRBV29-1; TRBD1 aligns across 7 bases. V lost 6 bases to trimming and J lost 3 bases; unmatched junction nucleotides: 8. The CDR3 has 13 residues. CDR1 SQVTM and CDR2 ANQGSEA come from the germline V gene.